The rows below give T cell receptor beta chains drawn from one sample of a study of shared clonotypes between healthy human individuals. TCRdb keeps only in-frame clones here, not all; method: immunoSEQ multiplex PCR. The sample has roughly 380,000 clones, about 96% seen once; the top ten hold 0.32%. Sequencing was carried out using memory CD8+ T cells sorted from blood. These receptors came from a man aged 25 to 40 in good health. The CDR3 runs from the conserved cysteine through the conserved F or W. The D gene is left open where the match is weak. Size is omitted from some rows. Given values are once, few, many or a class for expanded clones.

v_gene	j_gene	abundance	d_gene	CDR3aa	CDR3nt
TRBV6-5	TRBJ1-4	NA	NA	CASSYGSGGEKLFF	TGTGCCAGCAGTTACGGGTCAGGTGGGGAAAAACTGTTTTTT
TRBV9	TRBJ2-7	NA	TRBD2	CASSPGTSTYEQYF	TGTGCCAGCAGTCCCGGGACTAGCACCTACGAGCAGTACTTC
TRBV11-2	TRBJ2-2	NA	TRBD1	CASSLEVHRGTGELFF	TGTGCCAGCAGCTTAGAAGTCCACAGGGGGACCGGGGAGCTGTTTTTT
TRBV14	TRBJ2-7	NA	NA	CASSQEAASVVHEQYF	TGTGCCAGCAGCCAAGAGGCGGCTAGCGTGGTCCACGAGCAGTACTTC
TRBV27	TRBJ1-2	NA	TRBD1	CASSIRDRGYGYTF	TGTGCCAGCAGCATCCGGGACAGAGGTTATGGCTACACCTTC
TRBV18	TRBJ2-2	NA	NA	CASSPVEGTGELFF	TGTGCCAGCTCACCAGTTGAGGGTACCGGGGAGCTGTTTTTT
TRBV30	TRBJ2-7	NA	TRBD2	CAWSVPGTSGYEQYF	TGTGCCTGGAGTGTACCCGGGACTAGCGGCTACGAGCAGTACTTC
TRBV5-4	TRBJ2-7	NA	NA	CASSLSHQENEQYF	TGTGCCAGCAGCTTGAGCCACCAGGAGAACGAGCAGTACTTC
TRBV2	TRBJ2-1	NA	NA	CASSSRGNYNEQFF	TGTGCCAGCTCCTCCCGCGGGAACTACAATGAGCAGTTCTTC
TRBV5-1	TRBJ2-1	NA	TRBD2	CASSLAGRGEVYNEQFF	TGCGCCAGCAGCTTGGCCGGACGGGGGGAGGTTTACAATGAGCAGTTCTTC
TRBV7-2	TRBJ1-2	few	NA	CASSPQPNPHGYTF	TGTGCCAGCAGCCCGCAACCTAATCCCCATGGCTACACCTTC
TRBV7-2	TRBJ1-2	NA	NA	CASSFEGQTNYGYTF	TGTGCCAGCAGCTTCGAGGGGCAGACTAACTATGGCTACACCTTC
TRBV7-2	TRBJ2-5	NA	TRBD2	CASSFGLVYETQYF	TGTGCCAGCAGCTTTGGACTAGTCTATGAGACCCAGTACTTC
TRBV10-1	TRBJ2-2	NA	NA	CASSEGPANTGELFF	TGCGCCAGCAGTGAGGGGCCTGCGAACACCGGGGAGCTGTTTTTT
TRBV4-2	TRBJ2-1	NA	NA	CASSQLVKGEGRGRRPNEQFF	TGTGCCAGCAGCCAACTGGTTAAGGGGGAGGGCCGAGGAAGGCGGCCCAATGAGCAGTTCTTC
TRBV15	TRBJ2-5	NA	TRBD1	CATSRRKTGGRVETQYF	TGTGCCACCAGCAGACGCAAGACAGGGGGCAGGGTAGAGACCCAGTACTTC
TRBV5-1	TRBJ2-1	NA	NA	CASSFPAMEPSSYNEQFF	TGCGCCAGCAGCTTCCCCGCTATGGAGCCGAGCTCCTACAATGAGCAGTTCTTC
TRBV28	TRBJ1-5	NA	NA	CASSLSHRVRQPQHF	TGTGCCAGCAGTTTATCTCACAGGGTTCGACAGCCCCAGCATTTT
TRBV5-6	TRBJ1-2	NA	NA	CASSLTGPVYGYTF	TGTGCCAGCAGCTTGACAGGGCCCGTCTATGGCTACACCTTC
TRBV19	TRBJ1-5	NA	NA	CASSRGIYSNQPQHF	TGTGCCAGTAGTCGAGGGATCTATAGCAATCAGCCCCAGCATTTT
TRBV6-5	TRBJ1-1	NA	NA	CASSPPGYTEAFF	TGTGCCAGCAGTCCACCGGGATACACTGAAGCTTTCTTT
TRBV20-1	TRBJ1-2	NA	TRBD1	CSADRGYGYTF	TGCAGTGCTGACAGGGGCTATGGCTACACCTTC
TRBV11-1	TRBJ1-3	NA	NA	CASSLTSVNTIYF	TGTGCCAGCAGCCTAACCTCAGTGAACACCATATATTTT
TRBV5-8	TRBJ1-1	NA	TRBD1	CASSRRRGLDTEAFF	TGTGCCAGCAGCAGGAGAAGGGGGCTGGACACTGAAGCTTTCTTT
TRBV21-1	TRBJ2-7	NA	NA	CAESYRGDEQYF	TGTGCAGAATCATACAGGGGCGACGAGCAGTACTTC
TRBV2	TRBJ2-7	NA	NA	CAGAPPGTYEQYF	TGTGCCGGTGCCCCCCCCGGAACCTACGAGCAGTACTTC
TRBV28	TRBJ1-2	once	NA	CASSFPYPSGGYTF	TGTGCCAGCAGTTTTCCCTATCCGTCCGGTGGCTACACCTTC
TRBV10-3	TRBJ2-1	once	TRBD2	CATAGTTYNEQFF	TGTGCCACCGCCGGGACTACCTACAATGAGCAGTTCTTC
TRBV5-1	TRBJ2-1	NA	NA	CASLREAVGTRRDEQFF	TGCGCCAGCCTCAGGGAGGCAGTAGGAACGAGACGAGATGAGCAGTTCTTC
TRBV27	TRBJ2-3	NA	TRBD2	CASSIAPSGSFKPDTQYF	TGTGCCAGCAGTATAGCCCCTAGCGGGAGCTTCAAGCCAGATACGCAGTATTTT
TRBV5-1	TRBJ1-4	NA	NA	CASRRVPTADNEKLFF	TGCGCCAGCAGGAGGGTTCCAACGGCCGATAATGAAAAACTGTTTTTT
TRBV4-1	TRBJ2-1	once	TRBD2	CASSPLGLAGSISSYNEQFF	TGCGCCAGCAGCCCTCTCGGACTAGCGGGATCAATTAGCTCCTACAATGAGCAGTTCTTC
TRBV6-1	TRBJ1-3	NA	NA	CATDYGRGNTIYF	TGTGCCACCGATTATGGACGTGGAAACACCATATATTTT
TRBV7-7	TRBJ2-7	NA	TRBD2	CASSLALVVLALKGQYF	TGTGCTAGCAGCTTAGCATTGGTGGTACTAGCGTTGAAGGGGCAGTACTTC
TRBV11-2	TRBJ2-1	NA	NA	CASSLGPNEQFF	TGTGCCAGCAGCTTAGGTCCGAATGAGCAGTTCTTC
TRBV6-5	TRBJ2-5	NA	NA	CASSYTGPPQETQYF	TGTGCCAGCAGTTACACCGGGCCACCCCAAGAGACCCAGTACTTC
TRBV2	TRBJ2-1	NA	NA	CASSIPGRRMADEQFF	TGTGCCAGCAGTATCCCGGGCCGCAGAATGGCCGATGAGCAGTTCTTC